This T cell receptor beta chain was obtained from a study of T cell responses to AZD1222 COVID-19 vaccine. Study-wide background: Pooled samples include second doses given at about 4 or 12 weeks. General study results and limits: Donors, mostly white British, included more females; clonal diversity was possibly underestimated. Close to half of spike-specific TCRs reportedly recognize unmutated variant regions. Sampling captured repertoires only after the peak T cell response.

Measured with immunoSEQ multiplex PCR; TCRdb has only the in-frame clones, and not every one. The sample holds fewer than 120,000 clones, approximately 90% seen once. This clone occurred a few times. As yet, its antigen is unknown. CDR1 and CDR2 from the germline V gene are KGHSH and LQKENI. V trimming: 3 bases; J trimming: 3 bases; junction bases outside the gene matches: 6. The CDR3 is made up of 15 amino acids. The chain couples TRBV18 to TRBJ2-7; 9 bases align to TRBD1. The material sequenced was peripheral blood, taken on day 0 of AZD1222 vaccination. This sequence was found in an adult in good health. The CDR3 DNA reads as TGTGCCAGCTCACCCTGGACAGGGGACATCTACGAGCAGTACTTC. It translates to CASSPWTGDIYEQYF.